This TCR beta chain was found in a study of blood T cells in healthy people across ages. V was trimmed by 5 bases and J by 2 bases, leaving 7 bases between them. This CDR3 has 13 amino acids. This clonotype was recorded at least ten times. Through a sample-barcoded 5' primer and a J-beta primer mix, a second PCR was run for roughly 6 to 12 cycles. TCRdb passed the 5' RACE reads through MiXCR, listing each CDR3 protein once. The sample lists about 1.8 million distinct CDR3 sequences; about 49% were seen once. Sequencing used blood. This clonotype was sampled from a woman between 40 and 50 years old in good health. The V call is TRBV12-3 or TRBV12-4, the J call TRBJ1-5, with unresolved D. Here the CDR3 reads CASSPSGNQPQHF. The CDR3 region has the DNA TGTGCCAGCAGTCCTAGTGGCAATCAGCCCCAGCATTTT.